This T cell receptor (beta chain) appears in the sequencing data of a study of response to subunit inactivated influenza vaccine. Study observations and caveats: Authors proposed each seasonal influenza vaccination draws in few new T cells.

CDR1 LGHNA and CDR2 YSLEER come from the germline V gene. With 3 bases clipped from V and 4 bases from J, the junction kept 9 bases outside the gene matches. CDR3 size: 16 residues. About this clonotype itself: What it recognizes is unknown.

TCRdb itself ran the RT-PCR reads through MiXCR, one entry per CDR3 protein. The table has roughly 520,000 distinct CDR3 sequences, roughly 23% seen once. The TCR originated in a man aged 45 to 65 who received an inactivated influenza vaccine. The sequences come from CD4+ T cells sorted from PBMCs, collected roughly 5 days after vaccination. This chain connects TRBV4-3 to TRBJ1-2; 9 bases fit TRBD1. CDR3 region: CASSHPGTGSVYGYTF. CDR3 nucleotides: TGCGCCAGCAGCCATCCCGGGACAGGGAGTGTCTATGGCTACACCTTC.